Described below is a single T cell receptor beta chain sequence and its context. The sample belongs to a study of blood T cell repertoires in COVID-19. Across the whole study: Sources were T cells, B-cell-depleted T cells, or PBMCs; the material itself was cDNA or gDNA.

V lost 1 base, J lost 10 bases, and 13 bases lay in between. CDR3 length equals 13 residues. CDR1 and CDR2 from the germline V gene are SNHLY and FYNNEI. Assay used: immunoSEQ multiplex PCR; TCRdb lists only in-frame clones, some missing. This table holds some 500,000 clones, approximately 91% found once. During active infection, Seattle patients enrolled and were then monitored through disease. The chain couples TRBV2 to TRBJ1-2; D remains unclear. The source is a woman in her 50s with COVID-19, enrolled during active disease. The sequenced sample was peripheral blood. The CDR3 bases are TGTGCCAGCAGTGAAGAAAGGAGTCAGCCCTACACCTTC. Translating gives CASSEERSQPYTF.